This TCR beta chain was observed in a study of cytomegalovirus exposure and HLA in healthy donors. On this clone: Antigen specificity is unknown.

Germline CDR1 is SGHAT and CDR2 is FQNNGV. The V and J ends lost 3 bases and 7 bases, in that order; junction bases with no gene match: 18. The CDR3 runs to 19 residues. Primers included in the PCR were 60 Vbeta and 13 Jbeta primers. Method: immunoSEQ multiplex PCR; TCRdb's copy keeps in-frame clones and lacks some. The sample consists of 95,000 to 130,000 clones, 8.5% to 10% of them appearing once. General study results and limits: Most subjects had HLA-A and HLA-B alleles reportedly predicted accurately by TCR beta sequences.

This TCR came from a man younger than 40 in good health and CMV-seronegative. The rearrangement uses TRBV11-2 and TRBJ2-2; 9 bases match TRBD2. Sequenced sample: PBMCs. The CDR3 region has the DNA TGTGCCAGCAGCTTCCCTGTTGGGCGGGGGGGCCGTGTGAGCGGGGAGCTGTTTTTT. This gives the protein CASSFPVGRGGRVSGELFF.